Described below is a single T cell receptor (beta chain) sequence and its context. The antigen is undetermined. The sample is drawn from a study of shared clonotypes between healthy human individuals. Study findings and constraints: Non-shared clonotypes had lower generation probabilities than those shared by all four donors. A small donor pool kept down the genetic and exposure-history diversity that was represented.

V dropped 1 base and J dropped 2 bases, with 21 bases sitting between them. The CDR3 has 19 residues. Germline V gene lookup returns CDR1 SGHVS and CDR2 FQNEAQ. The study ran the assay at deep level. In the original workflow: Sequence data from immunoSEQ were junction-only and lacked quality scores; consequently, filtering differed. Generated by immunoSEQ multiplex PCR, the TCRdb table keeps only in-frame clones and is missing some. Clone size and the V and J calls come from that table; the DNA yielded D and trimming. The data show 170,000 or so clones, 66% seen once. J is TRBJ1-5 and V is TRBV7-8, with D perhaps matching TRBD1 (6 bases). The clonotype comes from a man aged 25-45 years in good health. The sample taken for sequencing was memory CD4+ T cells sorted from blood. Subset meaning: CD45RA-negative fraction. The CDR3 here is CASSLEAQGPGWRNQPQHF. The CDR3 DNA follows: TGTGCCAGCAGCTTAGAGGCGCAGGGGCCGGGGTGGCGCAATCAGCCCCAGCATTTT.